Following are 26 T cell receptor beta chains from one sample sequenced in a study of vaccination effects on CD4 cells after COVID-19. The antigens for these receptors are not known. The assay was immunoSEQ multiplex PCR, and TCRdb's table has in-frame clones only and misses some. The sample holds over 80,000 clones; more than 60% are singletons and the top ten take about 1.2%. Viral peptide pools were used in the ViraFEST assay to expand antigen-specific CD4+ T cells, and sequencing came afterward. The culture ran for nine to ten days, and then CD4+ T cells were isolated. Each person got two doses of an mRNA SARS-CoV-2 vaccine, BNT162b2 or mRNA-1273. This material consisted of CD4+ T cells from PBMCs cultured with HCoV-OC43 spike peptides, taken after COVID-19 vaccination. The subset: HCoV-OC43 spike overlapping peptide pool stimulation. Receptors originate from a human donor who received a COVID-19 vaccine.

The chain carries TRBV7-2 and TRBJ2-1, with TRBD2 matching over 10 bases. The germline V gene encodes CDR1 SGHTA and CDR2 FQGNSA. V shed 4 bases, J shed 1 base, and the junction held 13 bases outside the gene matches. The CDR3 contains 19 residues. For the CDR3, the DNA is TGTGCCAGCAGCTCTCGCGGTAGCGGGGGGCCAGGGTCCTACAATGAGCAGTTCTTC. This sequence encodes CASSSRGSGGPGSYNEQFF.

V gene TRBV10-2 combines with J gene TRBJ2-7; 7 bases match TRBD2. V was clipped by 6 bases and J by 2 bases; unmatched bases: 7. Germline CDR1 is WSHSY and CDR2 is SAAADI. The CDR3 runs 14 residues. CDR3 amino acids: CASSARGETYEQYV. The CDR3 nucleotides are TGCGCCAGCAGCGCCCGGGGGGAAACCTACGAGCAGTACGTC.

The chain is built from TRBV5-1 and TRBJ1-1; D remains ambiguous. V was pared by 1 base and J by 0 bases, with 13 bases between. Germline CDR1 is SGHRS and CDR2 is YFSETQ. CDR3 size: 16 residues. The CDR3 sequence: CASSLMESRLNTEAFF. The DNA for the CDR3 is TGCGCCAGCAGCTTGATGGAGAGCAGACTGAACACTGAAGCTTTCTTT.

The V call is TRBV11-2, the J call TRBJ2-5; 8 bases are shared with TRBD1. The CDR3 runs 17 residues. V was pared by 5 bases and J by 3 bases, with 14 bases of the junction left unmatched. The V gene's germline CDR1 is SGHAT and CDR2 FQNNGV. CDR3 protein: CASSTSLDRGPKETQYF. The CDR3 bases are TGTGCCAGCAGCACCTCCCTTGACAGGGGTCCTAAAGAGACCCAGTACTTC.

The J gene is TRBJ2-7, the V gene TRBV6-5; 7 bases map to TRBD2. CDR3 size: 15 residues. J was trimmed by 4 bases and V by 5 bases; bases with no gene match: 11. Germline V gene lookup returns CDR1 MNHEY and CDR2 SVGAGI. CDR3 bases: TGTGCCAGCAGTCCCATTGGACTAGGGGAATACGAGCAGTACGTC. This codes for CASSPIGLGEYEQYV.

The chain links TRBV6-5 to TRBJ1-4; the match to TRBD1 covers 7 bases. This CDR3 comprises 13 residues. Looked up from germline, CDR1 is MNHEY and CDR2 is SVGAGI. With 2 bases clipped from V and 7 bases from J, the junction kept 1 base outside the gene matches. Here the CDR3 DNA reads TGTGCCAGCAGTTACGACAGGGCTGAAAAACTGTTTTTT. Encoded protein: CASSYDRAEKLFF.

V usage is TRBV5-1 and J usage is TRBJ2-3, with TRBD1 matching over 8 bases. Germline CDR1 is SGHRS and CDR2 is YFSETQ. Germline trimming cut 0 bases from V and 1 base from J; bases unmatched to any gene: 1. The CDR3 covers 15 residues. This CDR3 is CASSLETGGTDTQYF. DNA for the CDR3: TGCGCCAGCAGCTTGGAGACAGGGGGCACAGATACGCAGTATTTT.

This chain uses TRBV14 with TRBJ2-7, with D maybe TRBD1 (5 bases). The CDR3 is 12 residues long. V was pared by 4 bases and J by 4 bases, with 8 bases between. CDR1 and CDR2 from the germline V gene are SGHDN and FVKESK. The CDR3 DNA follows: TGTGCCAGCAGCCGACAGATTTACGAGCAGTACGTC. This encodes CASSRQIYEQYV.

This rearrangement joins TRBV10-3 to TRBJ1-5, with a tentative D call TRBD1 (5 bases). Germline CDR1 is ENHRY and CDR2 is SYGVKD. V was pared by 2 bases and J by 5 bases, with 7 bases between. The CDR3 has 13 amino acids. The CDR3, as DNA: TGTGCCATCAGTGAGGACAGAGATCAGCCCCAGCATTTT. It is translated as CAISEDRDQPQHF.

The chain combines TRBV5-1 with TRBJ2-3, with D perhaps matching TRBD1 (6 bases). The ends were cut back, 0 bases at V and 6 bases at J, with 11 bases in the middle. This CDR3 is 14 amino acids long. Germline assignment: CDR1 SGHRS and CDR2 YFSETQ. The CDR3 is CASSLVNQGDTQYF. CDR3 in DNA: TGCGCCAGCAGCTTGGTAAATCAGGGGGATACGCAGTATTTT. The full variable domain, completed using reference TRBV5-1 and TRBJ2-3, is KAGVTQTPRYLIKTRGQQVTLSCSPISGHRSVSWYQQTPGQGLQFLFEYFSETQRNKGNFPGRFSGRQFSNSRSEMNVSTLELGDSALYLCASSLVNQGDTQYFGPGTRLTVL.

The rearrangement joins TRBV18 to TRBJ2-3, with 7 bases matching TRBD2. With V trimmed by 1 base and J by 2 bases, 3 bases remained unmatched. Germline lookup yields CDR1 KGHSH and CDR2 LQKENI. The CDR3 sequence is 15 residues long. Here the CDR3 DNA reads TGTGCCAGCTCACCACATGGGGGGGACACAGATACGCAGTATTTT. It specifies CASSPHGGDTDTQYF.

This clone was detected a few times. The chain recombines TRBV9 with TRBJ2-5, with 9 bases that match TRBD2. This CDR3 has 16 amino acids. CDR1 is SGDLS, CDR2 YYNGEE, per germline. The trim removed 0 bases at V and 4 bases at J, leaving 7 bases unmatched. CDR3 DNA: TGTGCCAGCAGCGTAGGGGCGGGGGGGCGACCAGAGACCCAGTACTTC. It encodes CASSVGAGGRPETQYF.

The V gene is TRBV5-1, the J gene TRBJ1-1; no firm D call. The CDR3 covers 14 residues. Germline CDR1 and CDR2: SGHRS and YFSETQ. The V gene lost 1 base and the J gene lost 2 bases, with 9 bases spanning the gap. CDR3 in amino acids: CASSLFTGNTEAFF. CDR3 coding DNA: TGCGCCAGCAGCTTGTTTACCGGAAACACTGAAGCTTTCTTT.

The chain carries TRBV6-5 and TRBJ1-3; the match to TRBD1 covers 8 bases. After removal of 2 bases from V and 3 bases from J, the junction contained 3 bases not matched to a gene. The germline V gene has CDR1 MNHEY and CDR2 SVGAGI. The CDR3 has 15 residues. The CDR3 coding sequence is TGTGCCAGCAGTTACCCAGGACAGGGTGGAAACACCATATATTTT. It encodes CASSYPGQGGNTIYF.

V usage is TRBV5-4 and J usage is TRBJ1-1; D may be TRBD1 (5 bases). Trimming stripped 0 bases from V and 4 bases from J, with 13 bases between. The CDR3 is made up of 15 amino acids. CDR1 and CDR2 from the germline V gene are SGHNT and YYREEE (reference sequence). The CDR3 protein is CASSLAGGMGTEAFF. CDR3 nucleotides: TGTGCCAGCAGCTTGGCCGGGGGTATGGGCACTGAAGCTTTCTTT.

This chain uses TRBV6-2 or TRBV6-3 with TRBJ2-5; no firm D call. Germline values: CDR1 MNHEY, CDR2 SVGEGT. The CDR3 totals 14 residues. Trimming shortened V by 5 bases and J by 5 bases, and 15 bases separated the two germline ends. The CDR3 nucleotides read TGTGCCAGCAGTGCAGTGACTGCCGAGGAGACCCAGTACTTC. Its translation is CASSAVTAEETQYF.

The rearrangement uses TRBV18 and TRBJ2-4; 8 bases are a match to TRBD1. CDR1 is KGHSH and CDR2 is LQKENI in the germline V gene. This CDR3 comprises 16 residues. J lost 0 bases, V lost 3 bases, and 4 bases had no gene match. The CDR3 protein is CASSPTGALAKNIQYF. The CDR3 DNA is TGTGCCAGCTCACCGACAGGGGCGCTAGCCAAAAACATTCAGTACTTC.

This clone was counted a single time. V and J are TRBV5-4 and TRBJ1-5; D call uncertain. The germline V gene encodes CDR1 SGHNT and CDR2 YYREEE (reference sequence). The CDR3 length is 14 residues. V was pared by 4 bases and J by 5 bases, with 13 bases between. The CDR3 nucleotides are TGTGCCAGCAGCCCGGACCCAGACCATCAGCCCCAGCATTTT. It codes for CASSPDPDHQPQHF.

CDR3 in amino acids: CASSETGGSNEKLFF. The CDR3 nucleotides are TGTGCCAGCAGTGAGACAGGGGGCTCTAATGAAAAACTGTTTTTT. The chain is built from TRBV7-3 and TRBJ1-4, with TRBD1 identical over 10 bases. The germline gives CDR1 SGHTA, CDR2 FQGTGA. Germline trimming cut 6 bases from V and 3 bases from J; bases unmatched to any gene: 4. This CDR3 comprises 15 residues.

The CDR3 DNA sequence: TGCGCCAGCAGTGACAAATACGAGCAGTACGTC. The encoded protein is CASSDKYEQYV. V and J are TRBV10-2 and TRBJ2-7; D is ambiguous. This CDR3 has 11 residues. The germline V and J ends were trimmed by 3 bases and 4 bases, with 4 bases remaining between them. Germline CDR1 reads WSHSY; CDR2 reads SAAADI.

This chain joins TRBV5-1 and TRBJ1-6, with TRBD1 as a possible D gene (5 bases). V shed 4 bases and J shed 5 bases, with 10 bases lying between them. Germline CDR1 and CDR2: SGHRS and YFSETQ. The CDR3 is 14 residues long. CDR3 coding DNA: TGCGCCAGCAGCGGGGGACGGGATAATTCACCCCTCCACTTT. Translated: CASSGGRDNSPLHF.

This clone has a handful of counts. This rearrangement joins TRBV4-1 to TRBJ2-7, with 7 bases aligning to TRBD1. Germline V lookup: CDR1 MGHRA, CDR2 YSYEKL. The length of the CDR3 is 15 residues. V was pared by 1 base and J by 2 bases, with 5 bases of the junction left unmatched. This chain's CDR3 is CASSQGLQGAYEQYV. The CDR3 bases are TGCGCCAGCAGCCAAGGTCTCCAGGGGGCCTACGAGCAGTACGTC.

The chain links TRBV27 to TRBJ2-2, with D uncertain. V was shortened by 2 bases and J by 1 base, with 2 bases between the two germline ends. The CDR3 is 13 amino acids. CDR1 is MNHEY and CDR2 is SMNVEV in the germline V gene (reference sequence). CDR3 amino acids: CASSLLNTGELFF. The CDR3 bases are TGTGCCAGCAGTTTACTGAACACCGGGGAGCTGTTTTTT.

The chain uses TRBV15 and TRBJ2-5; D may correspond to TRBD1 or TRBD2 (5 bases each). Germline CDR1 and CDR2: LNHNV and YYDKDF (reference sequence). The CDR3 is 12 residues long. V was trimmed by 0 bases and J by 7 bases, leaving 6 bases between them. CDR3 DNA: TGTGCCACCAGCAGAGATGGGGGGACCCAGTACTTC. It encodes CATSRDGGTQYF.

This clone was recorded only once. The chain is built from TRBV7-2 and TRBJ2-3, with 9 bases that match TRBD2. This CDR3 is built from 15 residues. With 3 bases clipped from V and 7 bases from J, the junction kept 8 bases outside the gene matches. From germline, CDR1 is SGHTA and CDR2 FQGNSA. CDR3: CASSLPAGGRYTQYF. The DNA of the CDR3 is TGTGCCAGCAGCTTGCCCGCGGGGGGGCGGTATACGCAGTATTTT.

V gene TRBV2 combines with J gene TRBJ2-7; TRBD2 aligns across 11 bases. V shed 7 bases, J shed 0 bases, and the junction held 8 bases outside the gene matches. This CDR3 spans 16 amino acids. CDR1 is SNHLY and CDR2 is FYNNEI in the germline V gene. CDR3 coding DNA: TGTGCCAGCAAGGCTAGCGGGGGGCGAAGCTCCTACGAGCAGTACGTC. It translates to CASKASGGRSSYEQYV.